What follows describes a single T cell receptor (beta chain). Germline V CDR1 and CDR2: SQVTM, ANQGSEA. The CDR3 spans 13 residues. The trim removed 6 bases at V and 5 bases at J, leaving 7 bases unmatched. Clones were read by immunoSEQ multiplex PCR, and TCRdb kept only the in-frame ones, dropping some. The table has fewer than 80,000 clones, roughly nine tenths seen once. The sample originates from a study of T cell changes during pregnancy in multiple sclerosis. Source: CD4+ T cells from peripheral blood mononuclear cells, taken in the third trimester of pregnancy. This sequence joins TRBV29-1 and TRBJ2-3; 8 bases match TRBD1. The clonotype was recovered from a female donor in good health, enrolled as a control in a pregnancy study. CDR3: CSVAIGTGDTQYF. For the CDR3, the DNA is TGCAGCGTCGCGATAGGGACAGGAGATACGCAGTATTTT.